The rows below give T cell receptor beta chains drawn from one sample of a study of PD-1 blockade in mismatch repair-deficient tumors. Generated by immunoSEQ multiplex PCR, the TCRdb table keeps only in-frame clones and is missing some. Of some 48,000 clones in the sample, about 85% were seen once. The sequencing used peripheral blood, collected about 4.5 months after starting pembrolizumab. The receptors were sampled from an adult with mismatch repair-deficient cancer. Both conserved end residues are part of each CDR3. A D gene is named only where the DNA matches it firmly. For some rows the clone size is stated as once, few or many, or as a class when expanded; others skip it.

j_gene: TRBJ2-1
d_gene: TRBD1
v_gene: TRBV5-6
abundance: NA
CDR3aa: CASSLMGTGVNNEQFF
CDR3nt: TGTGCCAGCAGCTTGATGGGGACAGGGGTCAACAATGAGCAGTTCTTC

j_gene: TRBJ2-7
d_gene: NA
v_gene: TRBV6-5
abundance: NA
CDR3aa: CASSYRPPSTYEQYF
CDR3nt: TGTGCCAGCAGTTACCGTCCACCGTCAACCTACGAGCAGTACTTC

j_gene: TRBJ2-2
d_gene: NA
v_gene: TRBV27
abundance: NA
CDR3aa: CASSLRTQANTGELFF
CDR3nt: TGTGCCAGCAGTTTACGGACACAGGCGAACACCGGGGAGCTGTTTTTT

j_gene: TRBJ2-5
d_gene: TRBD2
v_gene: TRBV19
abundance: NA
CDR3aa: CASSSLAGGGETQYF
CDR3nt: TGTGCCAGTAGTTCCCTAGCGGGAGGCGGGGAGACCCAGTACTTC

j_gene: TRBJ2-7
d_gene: TRBD2
v_gene: TRBV11-2
abundance: NA
CDR3aa: CASSNSPWGRASYEQYF
CDR3nt: TGTGCCAGCAGCAACAGTCCTTGGGGGAGGGCCTCCTACGAGCAGTACTTC

j_gene: TRBJ2-7
d_gene: TRBD1
v_gene: TRBV7-9
abundance: medium-sized
CDR3aa: CASSLFRTGQYF
CDR3nt: TGTGCCAGCAGCTTATTTCGGACAGGGCAGTACTTC

j_gene: TRBJ2-1
d_gene: TRBD2
v_gene: TRBV7-3
abundance: NA
CDR3aa: CASSTGTSVYNEQFF
CDR3nt: TGTGCCAGCAGCACAGGGACTAGCGTCTACAATGAGCAGTTCTTC

j_gene: TRBJ1-2
d_gene: NA
v_gene: TRBV5-4
abundance: NA
CDR3aa: CASSSNIDRFGGYTF
CDR3nt: TGTGCCAGCAGCTCGAATATCGACAGGTTCGGGGGCTACACCTTC

j_gene: TRBJ2-7
d_gene: NA
v_gene: TRBV28
abundance: NA
CDR3aa: CASSLVYEQYF
CDR3nt: TGTGCCAGCAGCCTCGTCTACGAGCAGTACTTC

j_gene: TRBJ1-1
d_gene: NA
v_gene: TRBV6-1
abundance: NA
CDR3aa: CASAPPNTEAFF
CDR3nt: TGTGCCAGCGCCCCCCCGAACACTGAAGCTTTCTTT

j_gene: TRBJ1-1
d_gene: NA
v_gene: TRBV7-6
abundance: few
CDR3aa: CASSQGQRTEAFF
CDR3nt: TGTGCCAGCAGCCAAGGACAGCGCACTGAAGCTTTCTTT

j_gene: TRBJ2-7
d_gene: NA
v_gene: TRBV30
abundance: NA
CDR3aa: CAWSRVRGREQYF
CDR3nt: TGTGCCTGGAGTCGGGTGCGGGGTAGAGAGCAGTACTTC